The 15 T cell receptor beta chains below all came from one sample that was sequenced in a study of pediatric ulcerative colitis. The assay was immunoSEQ multiplex PCR, and TCRdb's table has in-frame clones only and misses some. The sample gives over 35,000 clones, 75% to 90% of which show up once; 20% to 25% is in the top ten. The sequenced material came from blood. All receptors derive from a girl aged 10 to 17 with moderate ulcerative colitis.

The chain has TRBV2 and TRBJ2-5; weak D call: TRBD1 (6 bases). The V end lost 4 bases, the J end lost 3 bases, and 15 bases lay between the germline ends. The CDR3 spans 15 residues. Germline CDR1 is SNHLY and CDR2 is FYNNEI. The DNA of the CDR3 is TGTGCCAGCAGTGGTTTCGCAGGGGCGGAAGAGACCCAGTACTTC. It codes for CASSGFAGAEETQYF.

J is TRBJ1-5 and V is TRBV2; maybe TRBD1 (6 bases). CDR3 length: 15 residues. The germline V and J ends were trimmed by 4 bases and 0 bases, with 10 bases remaining between them. Germline assignment: CDR1 SNHLY and CDR2 FYNNEI. CDR3 loop: CASSGEGVSNQPQHF. The DNA for the CDR3 is TGTGCCAGCAGTGGGGAGGGGGTTAGCAATCAGCCCCAGCATTTT.

CDR3 sequence (DNA): TGTGCCACCAGCAGAGAGAGCGGGAGACCGTACAATGAGCAGTTCTTC. This translates into CATSRESGRPYNEQFF. The chain uses TRBV15 and TRBJ2-1; TRBD2 matches at 8 bases. The J segment lost 4 bases and the V segment lost 0 bases, leaving 5 bases of the junction unmatched. Per the germline V gene, CDR1 is LNHNV and CDR2 is YYDKDF (reference sequence). The CDR3 spans 16 residues.

The sample holds a few counts of this clone. The V call is TRBV27, the J call TRBJ1-5, with TRBD1 matching over 10 bases. Germline trimming cut 6 bases from V and 7 bases from J; bases unmatched to any gene: 9. The germline CDR1 and CDR2 sequences are MNHEY and SMNVEV (reference sequence). This CDR3 comprises 15 residues. CDR3 nucleotide sequence: TGTGCCAGCAGCCCCGGGACAGGGGAGTGGCAGCCCCAGCATTTT. This translates into CASSPGTGEWQPQHF.

V gene TRBV9 combines with J gene TRBJ2-1; D is uncertain. CDR1 and CDR2 from the germline V gene are SGDLS and YYNGEE. This CDR3 region has 12 residues. Trimming pared 1 base from V and 7 bases from J, leaving 6 bases between. Here the CDR3 reads CASSVQGNEQFF. The CDR3 bases are TGTGCCAGCAGCGTACAAGGGAATGAGCAGTTCTTC. Combining the CDR3 with reference TRBV9 and TRBJ2-1 gives the whole variable domain DSGVTQTPKHLITATGQRVTLRCSPRSGDLSVYWYQQSLDQGLQFLIQYYNGEERAKGNILERFSAQQFPDLHSELNLSSLELGDSALYFCASSVQGNEQFFGPGTRLTVL.

The chain employs TRBV12-5 and TRBJ2-1, with D possibly TRBD2 on 7 matching bases. From germline, CDR1 is LGHNT and CDR2 FRNRAP. The CDR3 is 17 amino acids. With 7 bases removed from V and 8 bases from J, the gap between germline ends came to 27 bases. In nucleotides, the CDR3 is TGTGCTAGTGCCCTCACCCTAGGGGGGGGGCCTGCAGATGAGCAGTTCTTC. Residues: CASALTLGGGPADEQFF.

This rearrangement joins TRBV7-2 to TRBJ1-6; D perhaps matches TRBD1 (5 bases). This CDR3 is 15 amino acids long. Germline V lookup: CDR1 SGHTA, CDR2 FQGNSA. Trimming took off 1 base at V and 5 bases at J, with 9 bases between the two ends. The CDR3: CASSLVRGNNSPLHF. DNA for the CDR3: TGTGCCAGCAGCTTAGTTAGGGGTAATAATTCACCCCTCCACTTT.

The V and J genes are TRBV5-4 and TRBJ2-1; weak D call: TRBD1 (6 bases). In germline, CDR1 is SGHNT, CDR2 YYREEE (reference sequence). Trimming stripped 4 bases from V and 3 bases from J, with 14 bases between. The CDR3 runs to 15 residues. The CDR3 is CASSPDRFYYNEQFF. For the CDR3, the DNA is TGTGCCAGCAGCCCGGACAGATTTTACTACAATGAGCAGTTCTTC.

The rearrangement links TRBV9 to TRBJ1-5; tentative D call: TRBD1 (6 bases). CDR3 length equals 18 residues. CDR1 is SGDLS, CDR2 YYNGEE, per germline. V lost 3 bases, J lost 7 bases, and 26 bases lay in between. CDR3 nucleotide sequence: TGTGCCAGCAGCGGACCGGGGGGAAGACAGGACCGTAGACAGCCCCAGCATTTT. Protein product: CASSGPGGRQDRRQPQHF.

This rearrangement joins TRBV10-1 to TRBJ1-6; 9 bases map to TRBD1. Per the germline V gene, CDR1 is WNHNN and CDR2 is SYGVQD (reference sequence). The ends lost 3 bases at V and 9 bases at J; junction bases unmatched: 6. The CDR3 runs to 15 residues. CDR3 amino acids: CASSDDPDRGSPLHF. In DNA, the CDR3 is TGCGCCAGCAGTGACGACCCGGACAGGGGTTCACCCCTCCACTTT.

The rearrangement joins TRBV5-1 to TRBJ2-5; D uncertain. Germline-derived CDR1 and CDR2 are SGHRS and YFSETQ. CDR3 length equals 17 residues. V was clipped by 0 bases and J by 2 bases, with 17 bases between them. The CDR3 here is CASSLALTPVGQETQYF. CDR3 in DNA: TGCGCCAGCAGCTTGGCCCTAACGCCAGTAGGGCAAGAGACCCAGTACTTC.

This sequence joins TRBV5-4 and TRBJ2-7; weak D call: TRBD2 (5 bases). CDR1 is SGHNT, CDR2 YYREEE, per germline (reference sequence). This CDR3 is built from 13 residues. Deletions cut 6 bases from V and 4 bases from J, with 14 bases between. DNA of the CDR3: TGTGCCAGCACTAAGGACTCTGCTTACGAGCAGTACTTC. Residues: CASTKDSAYEQYF.

The chain carries TRBV29-1 and TRBJ1-1, with 7 bases aligning to TRBD1. The V segment lost 6 bases and the J segment 2 bases; nucleotides outside the gene matches: 3. The CDR3 spans 12 residues. Germline loops: CDR1 SQVTM, CDR2 ANQGSEA. The CDR3 DNA reads TGCAGCGTGGACAGGTTCAACACTGAAGCTTTCTTT. It codes for CSVDRFNTEAFF.

V gene TRBV27 combines with J gene TRBJ1-5; D is uncertain. The germline gives CDR1 MNHEY, CDR2 SMNVEV (reference sequence). Trimming shortened V by 5 bases and J by 1 base, and 9 bases separated the two germline ends. This CDR3 is built from 14 residues. CDR3 nucleotides: TGTGCCAGCAGTCAGTGGTCGAGCAATCAGCCCCAGCATTTT. Protein: CASSQWSSNQPQHF.

In DNA form, the CDR3 reads TGTGCCAGCAGCCGGGACATGTCGATCTCTGAAGCTTTCTTT. This translates into CASSRDMSISEAFF. The rearrangement links TRBV7-9 to TRBJ1-1; TRBD1 is a possible D gene (6 bases). CDR3 size: 14 residues. CDR1 is SEHNR, CDR2 FQNEAQ, per germline (reference sequence). Trimming left V 5 bases short and J 6 bases short, with 16 bases between.